What follows are 5 T cell receptor beta chains derived from one specimen sequenced in a study of cytomegalovirus exposure and HLA in healthy donors. Both 60 Vbeta primers and 13 Jbeta primers went into the PCR. Produced via immunoSEQ multiplex PCR; TCRdb's table is partial and in-frame only. Among some 150,000 clones listed, around a tenth were seen once. Material: PBMCs. These receptors were taken from a male donor in good health and CMV-seronegative.

The gene calls are TRBV19 and TRBJ2-7; 9 bases agree with TRBD2. This CDR3 is 15 amino acids long. Germline V lookup: CDR1 LNHDA, CDR2 SQIVND (reference sequence). The ends lost 3 bases at V and 3 bases at J; junction bases unmatched: 6. For the CDR3, the DNA is TGTGCCAGTAGTATCCTAGCGGGACCATTCTACGAGCAGTACTTC. Residues: CASSILAGPFYEQYF. The whole variable domain, remainder taken from reference TRBV19 and TRBJ2-7, is DGGITQSPKYLFRKEGQNVTLSCEQNLNHDAMYWYRQDPGQGLRLIYYSQIVNDFQKGDIAEGYSVSREKKESFPLTVTSAQKNPTAFYLCASSILAGPFYEQYFGPGTRLTVT.

The chain links TRBV28 to TRBJ2-7, with D tentatively TRBD1 (5 bases). The CDR3 covers 11 residues. From germline, CDR1 is MDHEN and CDR2 SYDVKM. Trimming took 6 bases from V and 6 from J, leaving 9 bases between them. The DNA of the CDR3 is TGTGCCAGCAGCAGGGTTTCCGAGCAGTACTTC. This gives the protein CASSRVSEQYF.

This clone was seen a few times. The genes are TRBV7-9 and TRBJ1-3, with a weak D call TRBD1 (5 bases). The CDR3 length is 14 residues. V gave up 3 bases and J gave up 2 bases, with 8 bases separating them. CDR1 is SEHNR and CDR2 is FQNEAQ in the germline V gene (reference sequence). CDR3 bases: TGTGCCAGCAGCTTGGGAGGGGCTGGAAACACCATATATTTT. It encodes CASSLGGAGNTIYF.

This clone was counted only a few times. This chain links TRBV29-1 with TRBJ2-2; TRBD1 matches 8 bases. CDR3 size: 13 residues. The germline CDR1 and CDR2 sequences are SQVTM and ANQGSEA. V lost 5 bases to trimming and J lost 9 bases; unmatched junction nucleotides: 8. The CDR3 reads CSVWGDRNRELFF. The CDR3 nucleotides are TGCAGCGTTTGGGGGGACAGGAACAGGGAGCTGTTTTTT.

The V and J genes are TRBV6-1 and TRBJ2-7; 8 bases map to TRBD1. Trimming took 6 bases from V and 5 from J; bases not matched to a gene: 3. This CDR3 is 12 amino acids long. Germline V gene lookup returns CDR1 MNHNS and CDR2 SASEGT. CDR3 in DNA: TGTGCCAGCAGCCAGGGGGCGAACGAGCAGTACTTC. Its translation is CASSQGANEQYF.